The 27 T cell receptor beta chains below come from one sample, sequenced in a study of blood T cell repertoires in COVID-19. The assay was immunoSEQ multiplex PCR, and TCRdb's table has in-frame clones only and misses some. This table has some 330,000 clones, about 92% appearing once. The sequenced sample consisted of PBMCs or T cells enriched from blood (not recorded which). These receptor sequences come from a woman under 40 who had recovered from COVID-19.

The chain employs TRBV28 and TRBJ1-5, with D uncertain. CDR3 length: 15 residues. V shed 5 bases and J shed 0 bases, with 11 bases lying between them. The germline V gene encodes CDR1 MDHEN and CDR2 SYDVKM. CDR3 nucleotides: TGTGCCAGCAGTGGAGGAGGAAATAGCAATCAGCCCCAGCATTTT. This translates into CASSGGGNSNQPQHF.

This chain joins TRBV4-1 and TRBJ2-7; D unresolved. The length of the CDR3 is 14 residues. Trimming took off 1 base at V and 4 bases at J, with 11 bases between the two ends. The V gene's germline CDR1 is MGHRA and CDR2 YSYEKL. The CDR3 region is CASSQAPSAYEQYF. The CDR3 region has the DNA TGCGCCAGCAGCCAAGCCCCGAGCGCATACGAGCAGTACTTC.

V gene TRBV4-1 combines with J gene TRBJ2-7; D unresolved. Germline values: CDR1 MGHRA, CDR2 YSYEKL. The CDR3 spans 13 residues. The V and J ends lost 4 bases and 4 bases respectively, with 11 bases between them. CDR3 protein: CASSPRALYEQYF. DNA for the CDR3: TGCGCCAGCAGCCCACGAGCCCTTTACGAGCAGTACTTC.

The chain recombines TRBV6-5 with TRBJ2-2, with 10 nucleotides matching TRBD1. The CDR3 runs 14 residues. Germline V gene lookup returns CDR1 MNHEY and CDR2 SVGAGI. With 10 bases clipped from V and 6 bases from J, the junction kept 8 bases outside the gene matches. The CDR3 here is CATRQGADAGELFF. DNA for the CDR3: TGTGCCACCAGACAGGGGGCTGATGCCGGGGAGCTGTTTTTT.

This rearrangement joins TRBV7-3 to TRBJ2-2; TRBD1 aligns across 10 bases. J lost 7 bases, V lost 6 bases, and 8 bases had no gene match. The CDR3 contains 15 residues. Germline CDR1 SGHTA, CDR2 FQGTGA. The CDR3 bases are TGTGCCAGCAGTTATCGACAGGGGGCGGGCGGGGAGCTGTTTTTT. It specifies CASSYRQGAGGELFF.

This chain's CDR3 is CATSDGTRTGDEQFF. The CDR3 DNA sequence: TGTGCCACCAGTGATGGGACTAGGACAGGCGATGAGCAGTTCTTC. This chain uses TRBV24-1 with TRBJ2-1, with D perhaps matching TRBD2 (8 bases). Deletions cut 3 bases from V and 8 bases from J, with 16 bases between. The CDR3 contains 15 residues. Germline CDR1 and CDR2: KGHDR and SFDVKD.

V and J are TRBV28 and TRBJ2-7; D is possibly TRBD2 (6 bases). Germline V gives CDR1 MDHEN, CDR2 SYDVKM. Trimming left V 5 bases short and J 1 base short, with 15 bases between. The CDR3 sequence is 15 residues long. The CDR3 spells CASSLTATSSYEQYF. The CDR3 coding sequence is TGTGCCAGCAGTCTCACAGCGACTAGTTCCTACGAGCAGTACTTC.

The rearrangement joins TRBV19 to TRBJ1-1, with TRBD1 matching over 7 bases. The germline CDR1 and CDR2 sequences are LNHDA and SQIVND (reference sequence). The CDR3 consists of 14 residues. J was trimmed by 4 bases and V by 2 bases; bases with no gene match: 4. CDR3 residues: CASSIKQGFTEAFF. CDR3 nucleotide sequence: TGTGCCAGTAGTATAAAACAGGGGTTCACTGAAGCTTTCTTT.

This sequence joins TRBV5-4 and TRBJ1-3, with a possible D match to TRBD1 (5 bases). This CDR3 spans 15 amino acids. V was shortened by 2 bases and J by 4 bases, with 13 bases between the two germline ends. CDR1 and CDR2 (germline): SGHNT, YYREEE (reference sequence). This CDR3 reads CASSFGSKGGNTIYF. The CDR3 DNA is TGTGCCAGCAGCTTCGGGTCGAAGGGGGGAAACACCATATATTTT.

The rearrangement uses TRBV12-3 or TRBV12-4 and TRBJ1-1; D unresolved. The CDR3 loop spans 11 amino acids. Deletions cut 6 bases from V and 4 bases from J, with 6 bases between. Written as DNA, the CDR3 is TGTGCCAGCAGGGCAGGCACTGAAGCTTTCTTT. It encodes CASRAGTEAFF.

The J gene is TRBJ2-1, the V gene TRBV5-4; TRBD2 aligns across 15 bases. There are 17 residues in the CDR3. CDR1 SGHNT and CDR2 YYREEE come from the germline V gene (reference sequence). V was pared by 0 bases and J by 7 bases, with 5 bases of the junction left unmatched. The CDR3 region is CASSLEGLAGGGNEQFF. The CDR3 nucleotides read TGTGCCAGCAGCTTGGAGGGACTAGCGGGGGGTGGAAATGAGCAGTTCTTC.

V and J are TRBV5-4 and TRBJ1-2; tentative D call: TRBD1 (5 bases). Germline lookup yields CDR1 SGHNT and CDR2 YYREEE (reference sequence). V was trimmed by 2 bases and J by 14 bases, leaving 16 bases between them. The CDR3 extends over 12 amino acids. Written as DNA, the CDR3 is TGTGCCAGCAGCTTAAAGGACAAGGGCCGGACCTTC. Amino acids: CASSLKDKGRTF.

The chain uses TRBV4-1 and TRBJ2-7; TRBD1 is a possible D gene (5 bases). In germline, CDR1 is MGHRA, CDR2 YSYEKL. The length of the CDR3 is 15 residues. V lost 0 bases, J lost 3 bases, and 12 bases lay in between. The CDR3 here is CASSQDGQDNYEQYF. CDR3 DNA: TGCGCCAGCAGCCAAGATGGGCAGGACAACTACGAGCAGTACTTC.

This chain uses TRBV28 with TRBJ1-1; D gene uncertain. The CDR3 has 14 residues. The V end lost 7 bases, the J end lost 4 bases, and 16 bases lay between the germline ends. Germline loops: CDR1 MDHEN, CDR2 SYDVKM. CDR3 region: CASTFGVRGTEAFF. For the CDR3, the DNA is TGTGCCAGCACCTTTGGGGTGCGGGGCACTGAAGCTTTCTTT.

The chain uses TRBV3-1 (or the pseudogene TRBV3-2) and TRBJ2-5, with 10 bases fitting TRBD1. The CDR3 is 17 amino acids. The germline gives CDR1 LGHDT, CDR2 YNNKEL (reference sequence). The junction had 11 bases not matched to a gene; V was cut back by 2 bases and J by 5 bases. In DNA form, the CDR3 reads TGTGCCAGCAGCCAACGCGCCCCGGGACAGGGGAAGGAGACCCAGTACTTC. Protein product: CASSQRAPGQGKETQYF.

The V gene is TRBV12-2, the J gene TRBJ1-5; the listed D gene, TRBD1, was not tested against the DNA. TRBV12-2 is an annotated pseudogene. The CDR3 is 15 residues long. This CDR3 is CASRLATDDNQPQHF. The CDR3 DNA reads TGTGCAAGTCGCTTAGCGACAGACGACAATCAGCCCCAGCATTTT.

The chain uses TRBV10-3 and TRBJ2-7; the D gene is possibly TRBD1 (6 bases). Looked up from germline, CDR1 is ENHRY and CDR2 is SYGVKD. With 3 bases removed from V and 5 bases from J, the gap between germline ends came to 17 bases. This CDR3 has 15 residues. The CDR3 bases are TGTGCCATCAGTGAAAACGGGCAGGGGCTGAACGAGCAGTACTTC. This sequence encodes CAISENGQGLNEQYF.

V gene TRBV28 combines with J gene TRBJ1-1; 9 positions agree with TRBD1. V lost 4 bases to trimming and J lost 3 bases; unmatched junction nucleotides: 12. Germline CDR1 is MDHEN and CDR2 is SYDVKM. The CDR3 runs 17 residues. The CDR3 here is CASSSSRDRVGDTEAFF. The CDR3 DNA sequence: TGTGCCAGCAGTTCGTCCCGGGACAGGGTCGGCGACACTGAAGCTTTCTTT.

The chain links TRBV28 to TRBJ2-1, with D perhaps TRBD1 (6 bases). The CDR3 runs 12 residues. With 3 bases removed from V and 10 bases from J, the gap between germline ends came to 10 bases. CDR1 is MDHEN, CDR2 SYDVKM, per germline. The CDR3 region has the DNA TGTGCCAGCAGTTTTACAGGGAGCGAGCAGTTCTTC. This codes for CASSFTGSEQFF.

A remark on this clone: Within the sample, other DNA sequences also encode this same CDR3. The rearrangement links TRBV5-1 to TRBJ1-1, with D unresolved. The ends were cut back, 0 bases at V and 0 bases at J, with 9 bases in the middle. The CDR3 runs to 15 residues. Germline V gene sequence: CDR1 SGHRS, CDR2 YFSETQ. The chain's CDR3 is CASSLGGSVNTEAFF. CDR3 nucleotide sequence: TGCGCCAGCAGCTTGGGTGGCAGCGTGAACACTGAAGCTTTCTTT.

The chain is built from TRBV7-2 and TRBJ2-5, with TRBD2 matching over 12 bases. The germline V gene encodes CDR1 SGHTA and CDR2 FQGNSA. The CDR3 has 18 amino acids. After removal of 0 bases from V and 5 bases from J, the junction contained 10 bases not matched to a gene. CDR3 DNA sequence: TGTGCCAGCAGCTTAGCGCCTAGCGGGGGGGCCTGGTTCGAGACCCAGTACTTC. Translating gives CASSLAPSGGAWFETQYF.

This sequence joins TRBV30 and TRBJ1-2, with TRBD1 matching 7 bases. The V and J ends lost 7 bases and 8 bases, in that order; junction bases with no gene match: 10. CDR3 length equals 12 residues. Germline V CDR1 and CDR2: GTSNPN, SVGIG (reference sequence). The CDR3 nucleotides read TGTGCCTTCGGACAGGAACCTGGGGGCTACACCTTC. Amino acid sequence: CAFGQEPGGYTF.

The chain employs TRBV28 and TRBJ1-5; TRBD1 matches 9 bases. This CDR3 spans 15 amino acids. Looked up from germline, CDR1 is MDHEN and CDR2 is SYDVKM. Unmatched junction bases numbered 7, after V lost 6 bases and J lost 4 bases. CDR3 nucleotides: TGTGCCAGCAGGCCCACAGGGGGCGGTAATCAGCCCCAGCATTTT. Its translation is CASRPTGGGNQPQHF.

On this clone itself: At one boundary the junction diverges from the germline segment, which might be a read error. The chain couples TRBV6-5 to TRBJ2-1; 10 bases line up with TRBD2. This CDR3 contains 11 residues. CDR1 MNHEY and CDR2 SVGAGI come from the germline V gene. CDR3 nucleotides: TGTGCCAGCAGGGCCGGGACTAGCGAGATCTTC. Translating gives CASRAGTSEIF.

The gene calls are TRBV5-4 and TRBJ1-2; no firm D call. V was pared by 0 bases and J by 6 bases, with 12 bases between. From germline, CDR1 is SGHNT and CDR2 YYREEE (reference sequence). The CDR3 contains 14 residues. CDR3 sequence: CASSLEIGEDGYTF. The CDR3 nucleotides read TGTGCCAGCAGCTTGGAAATCGGGGAGGATGGCTACACCTTC.

CDR3: CARSLRQGQPQHF. DNA of the CDR3: TGTGCCAGAAGCTTAAGACAGGGCCAGCCCCAGCATTTT. This chain uses TRBV5-3 with TRBJ1-5; 7 nucleotides align to TRBD1. TRBV5-3 is noted as an ORF with a role that remains uncertain. J gave up 7 bases and V 2 bases, and 3 bases lay outside the gene matches. This CDR3 spans 13 amino acids.

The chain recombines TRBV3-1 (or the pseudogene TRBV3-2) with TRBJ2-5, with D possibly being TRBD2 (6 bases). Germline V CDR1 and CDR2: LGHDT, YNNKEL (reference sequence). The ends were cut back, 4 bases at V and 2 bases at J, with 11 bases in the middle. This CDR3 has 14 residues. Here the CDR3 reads CASSRRTTQETQYF. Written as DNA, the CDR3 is TGTGCCAGCAGCCGCAGGACTACGCAAGAGACCCAGTACTTC.